This TCR beta chain was documented in a study of blood T cell repertoires in COVID-19. Looking at the study overall: Samples of COVID-19 (acute and convalescent) were obtained from the United States, Italy and Spain.

Trimming took off 3 bases at V and 1 base at J, with 6 bases between the two ends. Germline-derived CDR1 and CDR2 are SGHTA and FQGTGA. There are 13 residues in the CDR3. Here immunoSEQ multiplex PCR was the method, and the copy in TCRdb shows in-frame clones only, minus some. The table lists under 400,000 clones, 70% to 90% of them singletons. This chain links TRBV7-3 with TRBJ1-1, with unresolved D. This sequence was found in a young woman with COVID-19, enrolled during active disease. Sequencing was carried out using peripheral blood. CDR3 sequence (DNA): TGTGCCAGCAGCTTTACAGCGAACACTGAAGCTTTCTTT. It specifies CASSFTANTEAFF.